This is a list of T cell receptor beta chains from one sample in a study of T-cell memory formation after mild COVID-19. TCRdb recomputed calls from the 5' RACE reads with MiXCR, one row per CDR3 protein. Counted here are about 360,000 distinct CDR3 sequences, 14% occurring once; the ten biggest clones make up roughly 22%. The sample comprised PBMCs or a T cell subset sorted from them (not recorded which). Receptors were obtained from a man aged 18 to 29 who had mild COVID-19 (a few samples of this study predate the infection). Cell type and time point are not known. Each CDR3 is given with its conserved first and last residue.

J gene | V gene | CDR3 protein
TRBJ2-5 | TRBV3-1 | CASSLKGSAQETQYF
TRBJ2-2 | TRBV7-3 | CASSPSPGELFF
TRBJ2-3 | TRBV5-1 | CASSLAGTGVTDTQYF
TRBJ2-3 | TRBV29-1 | CSASGGSTDTQYF
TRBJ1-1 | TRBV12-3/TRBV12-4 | CASSSGVILNTEAFF
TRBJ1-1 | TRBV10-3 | CAISEAEGGSTNTEAFF
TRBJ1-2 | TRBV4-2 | CASSQENSGGYYGYTF
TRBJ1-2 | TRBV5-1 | CASSPATGVNYGYTF
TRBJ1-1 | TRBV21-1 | CASSKGGTEAFF
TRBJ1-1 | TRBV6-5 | CASSYQQELNTEAFF
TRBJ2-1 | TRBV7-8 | CGSRDNYNEQFF
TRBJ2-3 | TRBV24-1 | CATSGRIRGGGTDTQYF
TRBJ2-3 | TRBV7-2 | CSASGGARDTQYF
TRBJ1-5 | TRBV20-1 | CSADRAHQPQHF
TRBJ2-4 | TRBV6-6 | CASIISPLAKNIQYF
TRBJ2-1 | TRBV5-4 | CASSFDGYSYNEQFF
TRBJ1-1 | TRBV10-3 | CAISESTGSTEAFF
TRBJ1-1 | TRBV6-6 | CASSYTEDETEAFF
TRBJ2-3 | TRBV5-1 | CASSLEASAPNTQYF
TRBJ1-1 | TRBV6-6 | CASTRQAYTEAFF
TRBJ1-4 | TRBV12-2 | CASRTDRNIMKNCFF
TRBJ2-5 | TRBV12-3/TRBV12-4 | CASTGTSGGWGETQYF